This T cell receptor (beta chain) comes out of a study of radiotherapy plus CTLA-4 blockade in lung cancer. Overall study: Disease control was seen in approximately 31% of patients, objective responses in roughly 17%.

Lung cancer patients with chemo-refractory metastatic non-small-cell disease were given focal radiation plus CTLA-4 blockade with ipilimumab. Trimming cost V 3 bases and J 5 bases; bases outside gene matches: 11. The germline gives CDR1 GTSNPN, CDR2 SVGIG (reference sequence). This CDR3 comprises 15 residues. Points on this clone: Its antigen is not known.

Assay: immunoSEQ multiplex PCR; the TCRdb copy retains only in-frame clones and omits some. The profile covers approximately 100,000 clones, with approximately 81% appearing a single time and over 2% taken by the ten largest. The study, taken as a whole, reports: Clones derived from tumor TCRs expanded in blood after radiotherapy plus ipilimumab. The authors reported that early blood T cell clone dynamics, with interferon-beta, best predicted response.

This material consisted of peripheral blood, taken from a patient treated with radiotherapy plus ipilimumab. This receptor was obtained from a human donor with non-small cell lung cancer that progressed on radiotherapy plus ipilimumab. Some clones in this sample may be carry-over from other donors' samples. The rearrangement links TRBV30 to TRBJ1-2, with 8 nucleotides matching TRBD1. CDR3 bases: TGTGCCTGGAGGGCCCGACAGGGGCCCCTATATGGCTACACCTTC. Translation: CAWRARQGPLYGYTF.